This T cell receptor beta chain is from a study of tumor-infiltrating lymphocytes in primary liver carcinoma. Study-level information: The study obtained roughly 3.65 to 7.13 million productive TCRbeta reads per sample, similar across tissue types. General observations from the study: It was tumor-adjacent and tumor-blood pairs that overlapped less than tumor region pairs did.

Constant-region priming of about 500 ng total RNA yielded TCR beta cDNA. Libraries for TCR beta were built through three nested multiplex PCR rounds, which together made up a slightly modified ARM-PCR procedure. TRBV1-TRBV30 forward and Cbeta reverse primers drove the first two roughly 10-cycle rounds. TCRdb re-derived calls from the multiplex PCR reads in MiXCR, one entry per CDR3 protein. This sample carries about 64,000 distinct CDR3 sequences, over 60% of them seen once, and the ten largest clones take roughly 40%. Scientists recovered RNA and DNA together from approximately 20-30 mg of unsorted bulk tissue. Over 80% viable tumor cells were present in every tumor sample. With respect to this clonotype: Antigen: not known. Sequence at one end of the junction differs from germline and may be a read error.

The germline CDR1 and CDR2 sequences are SQVTM and ANQGSEA. The CDR3 covers 17 residues. The sample taken for sequencing was liver tumor tissue from sampling region 4. Specified subset: tumor region T4, right-lateral pole. The TCR originated in a man aged 35 to 55 with primary liver carcinoma and hepatitis B virus infection. This sequence joins TRBV29-1 and TRBJ2-5; TRBD1 matches 9 bases. The CDR3 nucleotides read TGCAGCGTTGTTTTTAGACGAGGACAGGGGCCACAAGAGACCCATTACTTC. Protein sequence: CSVVFRRGQGPQETHYF.